This T cell receptor (beta chain) comes out of a study of read filtering for tumor transcriptome and immune sequencing (dated by TCRdb to the early 2020s). Turning to the overall study: The cohort was composed of 17 male and more than twelve female patients, with a mean age of approximately 70 years and an age range of about 40 to 90. Whole-transcriptome libraries were prepared with the TruSeq RNA Access Library Prep Kit after DNase treatment. TCR-region mapped reads per sample ranged from about 4 to 10.27 million with IR-seq versus only about 85 to 1273 with RNA-seq. Using the same bone marrow samples, the study compared TCR repertoires obtained by targeted immune repertoire sequencing with those obtained by bulk whole-transcriptome sequencing. One main goal was a read-filtering strategy for immune repertoire data, in particular deciding whether clonotypes backed by only one read should be removed. Under revised international staging, 8 or 9 patients fell into R-ISS I, 15 or so into R-ISS II and roughly 7 into R-ISS III. Broader findings and caveats from the paper: When single-read clonotypes were removed, the proportions of shared clonotypes in IR-seq and RNA-seq correlated more strongly. In IR-seq, single-read clonotypes were approximately 82% of clonotypes but about 3.5% of total reads; in RNA-seq they were over 65% of clonotypes and around 40% of reads. IR-seq captured clonotypes at much higher depth and more reliably than RNA-seq, and smaller IR-seq throughput sufficed to identify most shared clonotypes. The sorted CD138-negative fraction was a mixed bone marrow immune population, not purified T cells.

Every patient had bone marrow sampled at the time of active disease. Ficoll-Hypaque density gradient centrifugation was used to isolate bone marrow mononuclear cells. CD138-negative cells were obtained by negative selection after labeling with CD138 magnetic microbeads on a MACS separator, removing myeloma plasma cells. Flow cytometry with CD138 antibodies on an Attune NxT was used to check how pure the isolated cells were. Total RNA was extracted with TRIzol reagent and quantified with a NanoDrop spectrophotometer. For each patient, paired RNA-seq and IR-seq were run on the CD138-negative bone marrow sample from that patient. The CDR3 runs 15 residues from the cysteine to the phenylalanine. The DNA shown is the 45-base CDR3, in frame from base 1. The junction shows trimming of 6 bases on V and 1 base on J, plus 15 bases between the germline ends. Taken from the germline V gene, the CDR1 and CDR2 loops are SNHLY and FYNNEI.

TCR libraries were constructed from 350 to 400 ng RNA using the Immunoverse kit, and molecular barcoded adaptors covering alpha/delta and beta/gamma chains were employed. TCR library preparation was performed with the same RNA that was used for transcriptome sequencing. An Illumina HiSeq 4000 with 2 x 150 cycles was used to sequence the TCR libraries. The original pipeline was this. MiXCR aligned TCR reads to human V, D, J and C references and assembled the aligned reads into CDR3 clonotypes, with quality filtering and error correction included. Clonotype counts and gene usage diversity were analyzed with the tcR package in R. Raw mapping reads were checked after the RNA-seq reads had been mapped by STAR aligner version 2.5.3a onto the human GRCh37 genome. To test how sequencing depth affects detected clonotypes, IR-seq fastq files were randomly downsampled with Seqtk 1.3. TCRdb trimmed public reads at Q25 via fastp, called clones via MiXCR and kept in-frame beta chains. Entries that share a CDR3 protein sequence are merged under the most common genes and DNA. The V and J calls shown here were made by TCRdb, not taken from the authors' results. Counted in this sample were approximately 65,000 distinct CDR3 sequences; around 13% of them appeared once. The top ten hold 45% of the sample.

This clonotype was counted ten times or more. This receptor's antigen is unknown. No base qualities exist here, and no much larger clone lies one base off it. The receptor chain draws on TRBV2 and TRBJ1-1; possibly the D gene is TRBD1, per 6 matching bases. This sequence originates from a donor at least 40 years old with multiple myeloma. The sequenced material came from a population of CD138-negative cells sorted from bone marrow. The cell subset or site label on this specimen signifies: bone marrow mononuclear cells depleted of CD138+ plasma/myeloma cells by negative magnetic selection. The DNA sequence is given as TGTGCCAGCAGGAGTCAGGGGTTATCGAACACTGAAGCTTTCTTT. The translation is CASRSQGLSNTEAFF.